These 15 T cell receptor beta chains share one sample of origin, sequenced in a study of shared clonotypes between healthy human individuals. Using immunoSEQ multiplex PCR, the repertoire was profiled, and TCRdb retains in-frame clones only, with some absent. The table has approximately 1.5 million clones, roughly 98% seen once. The material sequenced was naive CD4+ T cells sorted from blood. As for subset: CD45RA+ positively selected. Source of these receptors: a man aged 25-45 years in good health.

CDR3 in DNA: TGTGCCAGCAGTTTAGTTAGGAGGGCTAGCGTCTCCTACGAGCAGTACTTC. It yields the protein CASSLVRRASVSYEQYF. The chain has TRBV28 and TRBJ2-7, with D maybe TRBD2 (6 bases). V shed 2 bases and J shed 0 bases, with 17 bases lying between them. Germline assignment: CDR1 MDHEN and CDR2 SYDVKM. The CDR3 loop spans 17 amino acids.

The chain is built from TRBV9 and TRBJ2-7; D uncertain. V lost 2 bases to trimming and J lost 9 bases, with 15 bases between them. Germline values: CDR1 SGDLS, CDR2 YYNGEE. This CDR3 spans 13 amino acids. CDR3 loop: CASSVQDLTWQYF. Here the CDR3 DNA reads TGTGCCAGCAGCGTCCAAGACTTGACGTGGCAGTACTTC.

This chain links TRBV2 with TRBJ2-7; tentative D call: TRBD1 (7 bases). The CDR3 runs 16 residues. V was pared by 7 bases and J by 1 base, with 20 bases between. CDR1 is SNHLY and CDR2 is FYNNEI in the germline V gene. CDR3 sequence (DNA): TGTGCCAGCATGCGGGACAGAACTTTAATATCCTACGAGCAGTACTTC. Translating it yields CASMRDRTLISYEQYF.

The J gene is TRBJ2-5, the V gene TRBV2, with TRBD2 identical over 7 bases. This CDR3 spans 15 amino acids. Trimming at V came to 4 bases and at J to 5 bases, leaving 10 bases not matched to a gene. From germline, CDR1 is SNHLY and CDR2 FYNNEI. The CDR3 protein is CASSGSGMGWETQYF. CDR3 DNA sequence: TGTGCCAGCAGTGGCAGCGGGATGGGTTGGGAGACCCAGTACTTC.

This chain connects TRBV14 to TRBJ2-4; D unresolved. Trimming stripped 3 bases from V and 12 bases from J, with 12 bases between. The CDR3 extends over 12 amino acids. Germline-derived CDR1 and CDR2 are SGHDN and FVKESK. CDR3 amino acids: CASSQGFGAQYF. CDR3 sequence (DNA): TGTGCCAGCAGCCAGGGTTTTGGTGCTCAGTACTTC.

The V call is TRBV14, the J call TRBJ1-4; perhaps TRBD1 as D (6 bases). Germline V gives CDR1 SGHDN, CDR2 FVKESK. The germline V and J ends were trimmed by 0 bases and 7 bases, with 15 bases remaining between them. CDR3 size: 16 residues. DNA for the CDR3: TGTGCCAGCAGCCAAGAACCCAGGGGAATTGGTGAAAAACTGTTTTTT. Protein product: CASSQEPRGIGEKLFF.

This chain uses TRBV4-1 with TRBJ2-1; no clear D. Germline assignment: CDR1 MGHRA and CDR2 YSYEKL. Trimming removed 2 bases from V and 3 bases from J, with 17 bases in between. The CDR3 runs 17 residues. DNA for the CDR3: TGCGCCAGCAGCCAATTCTTACCTGGGCAGAGCTACAATGAGCAGTTCTTC. This translates into CASSQFLPGQSYNEQFF.

This chain links TRBV7-2 with TRBJ2-1, with TRBD2 matching 9 bases. Germline values: CDR1 SGHTA, CDR2 FQGNSA. V was clipped by 5 bases and J by 10 bases; unmatched bases: 12. The CDR3 length is 15 residues. CDR3 region: CASSIMAGGPGEQFF. CDR3 DNA sequence: TGTGCCAGCAGCATAATGGCGGGAGGGCCGGGGGAGCAGTTCTTC.

The rearrangement uses TRBV5-1 and TRBJ2-2, with D maybe TRBD2 (6 bases). The length of the CDR3 is 13 residues. CDR1 and CDR2 from the germline V gene are SGHRS and YFSETQ. Trimming shortened V by 7 bases and J by 5 bases, and 12 bases separated the two germline ends. CDR3 nucleotide sequence: TGCGCCAGCGGCGGGACTTCTACCGGGGAGCTGTTTTTT. Translating it yields CASGGTSTGELFF.

The chain uses TRBV18 and TRBJ2-1, with unresolved D. The ends were cut back, 0 bases at V and 0 bases at J, with 9 bases in the middle. This CDR3 spans 16 amino acids. Germline V gene data show CDR1 as KGHSH and CDR2 as LQKENI. The CDR3 is CASSPPGTGSYNEQFF. Written as DNA, the CDR3 is TGTGCCAGCTCACCACCCGGCACCGGCTCCTACAATGAGCAGTTCTTC.

V and J are TRBV6-5 and TRBJ2-7; a possible D gene is TRBD2 (6 bases). The CDR3 has 14 amino acids. Trimming shortened V by 5 bases and J by 2 bases, and 13 bases separated the two germline ends. Germline V gene data show CDR1 as MNHEY and CDR2 as SVGAGI. In nucleotides, the CDR3 is TGTGCCAGCAGTCTAATGACTAGGACCTACGAGCAGTACTTC. Protein product: CASSLMTRTYEQYF.

The chain links TRBV6-5 to TRBJ1-4; no clear D gene. Germline lookup yields CDR1 MNHEY and CDR2 SVGAGI. The germline V and J ends were trimmed by 2 bases and 0 bases, with 7 bases remaining between them. The CDR3 has 15 amino acids. The CDR3 DNA reads as TGTGCCAGCAGTTACGACCCTGCAACTAATGAAAAACTGTTTTTT. It encodes CASSYDPATNEKLFF.

The rearrangement joins TRBV5-1 to TRBJ2-2; D call uncertain. The germline V gene encodes CDR1 SGHRS and CDR2 YFSETQ. The CDR3 has 14 residues. The germline V and J ends were trimmed by 1 base and 0 bases, with 4 bases remaining between them. In DNA form, the CDR3 reads TGCGCCAGCAGCTTGATCTCGAACACCGGGGAGCTGTTTTTT. It codes for CASSLISNTGELFF.

The V call is TRBV19, the J call TRBJ2-7, with TRBD1 identical over 8 bases. Per germline, CDR1 LNHDA and CDR2 SQIVND (reference sequence). The CDR3 consists of 17 residues. The J segment lost 5 bases and the V segment lost 6 bases, leaving 18 bases of the junction unmatched. CDR3: CASRPSFGQGWFHEQYF. CDR3 sequence (DNA): TGTGCCAGTAGGCCCTCTTTTGGACAGGGATGGTTCCACGAGCAGTACTTC. The whole variable domain, filled in from reference TRBV19 and TRBJ2-7, reads DGGITQSPKYLFRKEGQNVTLSCEQNLNHDAMYWYRQDPGQGLRLIYYSQIVNDFQKGDIAEGYSVSREKKESFPLTVTSAQKNPTAFYLCASRPSFGQGWFHEQYFGPGTRLTVT.

This chain connects TRBV7-2 to TRBJ2-1; D gene unclear. The germline gives CDR1 SGHTA, CDR2 FQGNSA. V was pared by 6 bases and J by 4 bases, with 4 bases between. This CDR3 is 11 amino acids long. CDR3 region: CASRIYNEQFF. The CDR3 DNA is TGTGCCAGCAGGATTTACAATGAGCAGTTCTTC.